This entry describes one T cell receptor (beta chain). This may be a read error: a much more frequent sequence differs by one nucleotide. Different DNA sequences within this sample yield the same CDR3. This specimen comes from a study of blood T cell repertoires in COVID-19. Study overall: The analysed material was cDNA or gDNA that came from T cells, B-cell-depleted T cells, or PBMCs.

Seattle patients were enrolled during active infection and followed longitudinally. The CDR3 is 13 amino acids. CDR1 and CDR2 (germline): MDHEN, SYDVKM. Trimming took 6 bases from V and 4 from J; bases not matched to a gene: 5. Here immunoSEQ multiplex PCR was the method, and the copy in TCRdb shows in-frame clones only, minus some. The sample holds 140,000 or so clones, roughly 80% seen once. The chain couples TRBV28 to TRBJ1-2, with 7 bases that match TRBD1. The clonotype originates from a woman aged 70-85 years with COVID-19, enrolled during active disease. Sequenced: peripheral blood. CDR3 loop: CASSPGQTYGYTF. The CDR3, as DNA: TGTGCCAGCAGCCCGGGACAGACCTATGGCTACACCTTC.